Presented here are 10 T cell receptor beta chains from one specimen sequenced in a study of cytomegalovirus exposure and HLA in healthy donors. PCR used 60 Vbeta primers and 13 Jbeta primers. Some clones are missing from TCRdb's copy, which holds only in-frame ones; the method was immunoSEQ multiplex PCR. The repertoire has under 150,000 clones, 65% to 85% of them found once; the top ten carry more than 0.9%. The sequenced sample was PBMCs. These receptors originate from a boy aged 10-17 years in good health and CMV-seronegative.

The J gene is TRBJ2-7, the V gene TRBV28; 12 bases are a match to TRBD1. J was trimmed by 6 bases and V by 5 bases; bases with no gene match: 5. Germline V gene sequence: CDR1 MDHEN, CDR2 SYDVKM. The CDR3 spans 14 residues. CDR3 DNA sequence: TGTGCCAGCAGTCCGGGACAGGGGGCATTCGAGCAGTACTTC. Translating it yields CASSPGQGAFEQYF.

V gene TRBV4-2 combines with J gene TRBJ1-1; 12 bases align to TRBD1. The germline gives CDR1 LGHNA, CDR2 YNFKEQ. V lost 3 bases to trimming and J lost 6 bases; unmatched junction nucleotides: 14. The CDR3 has 18 residues. The CDR3 bases are TGTGCCAGCAGCCAGGCCGGGGGACAGGGGGCCTGGTATGCTGAAGCTTTCTTT. This codes for CASSQAGGQGAWYAEAFF.

This rearrangement joins TRBV19 to TRBJ2-4, with D tentatively TRBD1 (6 bases). Germline CDR1 and CDR2: LNHDA and SQIVND (reference sequence). V gave up 1 base and J gave up 7 bases, with 14 bases separating them. The CDR3 runs to 15 residues. CDR3 sequence (DNA): TGTGCCAGTAGTATAGGCAGGGGTATCACGAACATTCAGTACTTC. Translating it yields CASSIGRGITNIQYF. The full variable domain, with the rest looked up from reference TRBV19 and TRBJ2-4, is DGGITQSPKYLFRKEGQNVTLSCEQNLNHDAMYWYRQDPGQGLRLIYYSQIVNDFQKGDIAEGYSVSREKKESFPLTVTSAQKNPTAFYLCASSIGRGITNIQYFGAGTRLSVL.

The chain combines TRBV6-5 with TRBJ1-3, with a weak D call TRBD1 (6 bases). CDR3 length: 13 residues. V lost 7 bases and J lost 2, with 9 bases in between. The germline V gene has CDR1 MNHEY and CDR2 SVGAGI. CDR3 region: CASTQGPGNTIYF. CDR3 nucleotide sequence: TGTGCCAGCACCCAGGGGCCTGGAAACACCATATATTTT.

The chain has TRBV27 and TRBJ2-7, with D maybe TRBD2 (7 bases). CDR3 size: 16 residues. V lost 5 bases and J 3 bases, leaving 20 bases between the germline ends. The germline gives CDR1 MNHEY, CDR2 SMNVEV (reference sequence). The CDR3 sequence is CASSPMGGGDFYEQYF. Written as DNA, the CDR3 is TGTGCCAGCAGTCCGATGGGGGGGGGCGACTTCTACGAGCAGTACTTC.

This rearrangement joins TRBV19 to TRBJ1-1; tentative D call: TRBD1 (6 bases). Trimming pared 2 bases from V and 5 bases from J, leaving 15 bases between. Germline V gives CDR1 LNHDA, CDR2 SQIVND (reference sequence). There are 15 residues in the CDR3. The CDR3 region is CASSIKWGGGTEAFF. CDR3 DNA: TGTGCCAGTAGTATAAAATGGGGGGGCGGAACTGAAGCTTTCTTT.

The genes are TRBV27 and TRBJ2-3; TRBD1 aligns across 8 bases. This CDR3 is built from 14 residues. Germline V gene sequence: CDR1 MNHEY, CDR2 SMNVEV (reference sequence). The junction had 7 bases not matched to a gene; V was cut back by 5 bases and J by 6 bases. The CDR3: CASSERQGSDTQYF. The CDR3 DNA follows: TGTGCCAGCAGTGAGCGACAGGGGTCCGATACGCAGTATTTT.

The rearrangement links TRBV5-4 to TRBJ1-3; D remains ambiguous. This CDR3 comprises 16 residues. CDR1 and CDR2 (germline): SGHNT, YYREEE (reference sequence). Between the trimmed V and J ends, which lost 4 bases and 0 bases, there was a span of 14 bases. This chain's CDR3 is CASSPGGSYSGNTIYF. CDR3 nucleotides: TGTGCCAGCAGCCCTGGCGGCAGCTACTCTGGAAACACCATATATTTT. Using reference TRBV5-4 and TRBJ1-3 for the parts outside the CDR3, the full variable domain is ETGVTQSPTHLIKTRGQQVTLRCSSQSGHNTVSWYQQALGQGPQFIFQYYREEENGRGNFPPRFSGLQFPNYSSELNVNALELDDSALYLCASSPGGSYSGNTIYFGEGSWLTVV.

The rearrangement links TRBV7-9 to TRBJ1-1, with 9 bases identical to TRBD1. The CDR3 is made up of 15 amino acids. Unmatched junction bases numbered 7, after V lost 5 bases and J lost 3 bases. In germline, CDR1 is SEHNR, CDR2 FQNEAQ (reference sequence). The CDR3 here is CASSASQGADTEAFF. The CDR3 bases are TGTGCCAGCAGCGCATCACAGGGGGCGGACACTGAAGCTTTCTTT.

This chain uses TRBV5-1 with TRBJ2-1; 7 nucleotides agree with TRBD2. The CDR3 is 16 residues long. V dropped 2 bases and J dropped 5; count of bases not matched to a gene: 10. Germline V gene sequence: CDR1 SGHRS, CDR2 YFSETQ. The CDR3 coding sequence is TGCGCCAGCAGCTTAAGTGGGAGGGCGGCGCACAATGAGCAGTTCTTC. It is translated as CASSLSGRAAHNEQFF. Variable domain in full (rest from reference TRBV5-1 and TRBJ2-1): KAGVTQTPRYLIKTRGQQVTLSCSPISGHRSVSWYQQTPGQGLQFLFEYFSETQRNKGNFPGRFSGRQFSNSRSEMNVSTLELGDSALYLCASSLSGRAAHNEQFFGPGTRLTVL.